This TCR beta chain was identified in a study of T cell repertoires in cytomegalovirus infection. Study as a whole: Indications came from public TCR beta signatures; they pointed to CMV infection and to a matching HLA type. Findings and limits, study-wide: Identification of carriers of CMV plus the relevant HLA was achieved through cumulative public TCR beta family frequency. Clonotypes of TCR beta that were HLA-C-restricted and CMV-specific dominated the ex vivo response.

TCRdb used MiXCR to reprocess the reads, holding one entry per CDR3 protein. The table has roughly 230,000 distinct CDR3 sequences, approximately 6.7% seen once; the top ten hold about 6%. Germline trimming cut 7 bases from V and 8 bases from J; bases unmatched to any gene: 13. Germline V gene lookup returns CDR1 SQVTM and CDR2 ANQGSEA. The CDR3 runs to 14 residues. This clonotype was detected ten times or more. Its target is unknown. The TCR comes from a human donor in good health (CMV status not recorded). Some clones in this sample may be carry-over from other donors' samples. This chain connects TRBV29-1 to TRBJ1-2; TRBD1 aligns across 10 bases. Sequences were obtained from PBMCs. The CDR3 bases are TGCAGCGCCATAACCGACAGGGGGCGAGGGGGCTACACCTTC. Translated: CSAITDRGRGGYTF.